This TCR beta chain was sequenced in a study of T cells in localized non-small cell lung cancer. Measured with immunoSEQ multiplex PCR; TCRdb has only the in-frame clones, and not every one. This table holds fewer than 8,000 clones, roughly 92% found once. This CDR3 is 15 amino acids long. Trimming took off 0 bases at V and 0 bases at J, with 9 bases between the two ends. From germline, CDR1 is LGHNA and CDR2 YNFKEQ. This receptor was obtained from a woman aged 35 to 75 with stage I lung adenocarcinoma. The source was peripheral blood, collected before any cancer treatment. V gene TRBV4-2 combines with J gene TRBJ2-7; D may be TRBD2 (6 bases). The CDR3 sequence is CASSQDRGGSYEQYF. The CDR3 region has the DNA TGTGCCAGCAGCCAAGATCGGGGAGGCTCCTACGAGCAGTACTTC.